This T cell receptor (beta chain) is drawn from a study of OX40 agonist ivuxolimab in advanced cancers. Repertoires were generated with immunoSEQ multiplex PCR, while TCRdb's copy carries only in-frame clones and drops some. The table includes 38,000 or so clones, about nine tenths detected once. Details on this clone: The antigen is unknown.

Per germline, CDR1 SGHNT and CDR2 YYREEE (reference sequence). CDR3 length: 13 residues. V dropped 0 bases and J dropped 4 bases, with 7 bases sitting between them. Whole-study findings and limits: Researchers report that CD8+ T cells had, on average, more expanded clones than CD4+. Clonal expansion was among the lowest in partial responders at 0.1-3.0 mg/kg, especially CD8+.

Sample: CD4+ or CD8+ T cells sorted from blood, taken in a trial of the OX40 agonist ivuxolimab. This TCR was recovered from an adult with an advanced solid tumor such as melanoma, head and neck, liver or kidney cancer. This chain connects TRBV5-4 to TRBJ1-2; D uncertain. The CDR3, as DNA: TGTGCCAGCAGCTTGGTTACAAGCTATGGCTACACCTTC. Its translation is CASSLVTSYGYTF.